This record looks at one T cell receptor beta chain sequence and its context. Its antigen is as yet unknown. The CDR3 has 13 residues. V lost 2 bases to trimming and J lost 5 bases, with 9 bases between them. CDR1 is MNHNS and CDR2 is SASEGT in the germline V gene. Using immunoSEQ multiplex PCR, the repertoire was profiled, and TCRdb retains in-frame clones only, with some absent. The sample carries 74,000 or so clones, 80% recorded once. This sample was taken from a study of vaccination effects on CD4 cells after COVID-19. Study summary: Participants were vaccinated with two doses of either the BNT162b2 or mRNA-1273 vaccine.

Expansion with viral peptide pools was applied to antigen-specific CD4+ T cells by the ViraFEST assay prior to sequencing. Following an approximately eleven-day culture, CD4+ T cells were purified. All vaccine recipients tested negative for nucleocapsid antibodies and had never contracted SARS-CoV-2 infection. Wells each received some 2.2 million PBMC, cultured with approximately 10 IU/ml IL-2 and 10 ug/ml peptides. A half-volume exchange with IL-2 medium occurred on days 3 and 7. The sequence was obtained from a human donor who received a COVID-19 vaccine. Sequencing used CD4+ T cells from PBMCs cultured with SARS-CoV-2 spike peptides, obtained before COVID-19 vaccination. The V gene is TRBV6-1, the J gene TRBJ2-5; D is unclear. CDR3 DNA: TGTGCCAGCAGTGAATGGAGTAGGGAGACCCAGTACTTC. Translation: CASSEWSRETQYF.